These 22 T cell receptor beta chains originate from one sample sequenced in a study of CD8 T cells in ankylosing spondylitis. TCRdb re-called the 5' RACE reads with MiXCR, one entry per CDR3 protein. The sample contains a few hundred thousand distinct CDR3 sequences, roughly a quarter of which appear only once. What was sequenced was blood, either unsorted or a sorted T cell fraction (not recorded which). The receptors stem from a male donor with ankylosing spondylitis or in good health (not recorded which).

This clonotype was seen only a few times. The genes are TRBV29-1 and TRBJ1-2; D is possibly TRBD1 (6 bases). V was clipped by 5 bases and J by 3 bases, with 7 bases between them. Germline CDR1 is SQVTM and CDR2 is ANQGSEA. The length of the CDR3 is 11 residues. CDR3 DNA sequence: TGCAGCGTTTGGACAGACTATGGCTACACCTTC. Residues: CSVWTDYGYTF.

The chain has TRBV3-1 and TRBJ2-7, with D possibly being TRBD2 (5 bases). Trimming stripped 1 base from V and 6 bases from J, with 7 bases between. The CDR3 contains 12 residues. From germline, CDR1 is LGHDT and CDR2 YNNKEL (reference sequence). CDR3 in DNA: TGTGCCAGCAGCCAAGTGGGGAGCGAGCAGTACTTC. Encoded protein: CASSQVGSEQYF.

This clonotype was counted between two and nine times. V gene TRBV16 combines with J gene TRBJ2-3; D gene ambiguous. The CDR3 runs 13 residues. Germline V gene data show CDR1 as KGHSY and CDR2 as FQNENV. With 7 bases removed from V and 2 bases from J, the gap between germline ends came to 10 bases. The CDR3 loop reads CASKTEPTDTQYF. The CDR3 coding sequence is TGTGCCAGCAAGACGGAGCCCACAGATACGCAGTATTTT.

This clonotype was detected ten times or more. The V and J genes are TRBV12-3 or TRBV12-4 and TRBJ2-2; 10 bases line up with TRBD1. The CDR3 consists of 14 residues. The junction had 3 bases not matched to a gene; V was cut back by 8 bases and J by 3 bases. CDR3 sequence reads: CASGGQGYTGELFF. CDR3 DNA: TGTGCCAGCGGGGGACAGGGGTACACCGGGGAGCTGTTTTTT.

The CDR3 bases are TGTGCCAGCAGCACTCAGGGTGAGGGCGGGGAGCTGTTTTTT. Translated: CASSTQGEGGELFF. The V gene is TRBV12-3 or TRBV12-4, the J gene TRBJ2-2; perhaps D is TRBD1 or TRBD2 (5 bases each). The CDR3 has 14 residues. Trimming shortened V by 6 bases and J by 7 bases, and 15 bases separated the two germline ends.

The chain carries TRBV15 and TRBJ2-2; a possible D gene is TRBD1 (6 bases). V lost 0 bases to trimming and J lost 6 bases, with 14 bases between them. Looked up from germline, CDR1 is LNHNV and CDR2 is YYDKDF (reference sequence). The CDR3 length is 16 residues. The CDR3 region has the DNA TGTGCCACCAGCAGAGATAGGAACAGGGTGGCCGGGGAGCTGTTTTTT. It translates to CATSRDRNRVAGELFF. Looking up the rest from reference TRBV15 and TRBJ2-2 gives the full variable domain: DAMVIQNPRYQVTQFGKPVTLSCSQTLNHNVMYWYQQKSSQAPKLLFHYYDKDFNNEADTPDNFQSRRPNTSFCFLDIRSPGLGDTAMYLCATSRDRNRVAGELFFGEGSRLTVL.

This clonotype has a count of ten or more. The gene calls are TRBV2 and TRBJ1-2; 8 bases map to TRBD1. The CDR3 is made up of 13 amino acids. Trimming removed 6 bases from V and 3 bases from J; junction bases left unmatched: 3. The germline gives CDR1 SNHLY, CDR2 FYNNEI. For the CDR3, the DNA is TGTGCCAGCAGCTTGACAGGGGACTATGGCTACACCTTC. It specifies CASSLTGDYGYTF.

This clonotype was observed a handful of times. The V call is TRBV28, the J call TRBJ2-7; D perhaps matches TRBD1 (6 bases). Germline CDR1 reads MDHEN; CDR2 reads SYDVKM. The CDR3 has 13 amino acids. V was cut by 6 bases and J by 6 bases, with 15 bases left in between. The CDR3 sequence: CASRPFGQPEQYF. CDR3 coding DNA: TGTGCCAGCAGGCCCTTCGGACAGCCCGAGCAGTACTTC.

This clonotype was seen repeatedly, ten times or more. The V and J genes are TRBV7-2 and TRBJ1-1; D perhaps matches TRBD1 (5 bases). Germline V CDR1 and CDR2: SGHTA, FQGNSA. This CDR3 comprises 14 residues. Trimming shortened V by 0 bases and J by 0 bases, and 5 bases separated the two germline ends. The CDR3 DNA sequence: TGTGCCAGCAGCTTAGCGACAGTGAACACTGAAGCTTTCTTT. Translated: CASSLATVNTEAFF.

This clonotype was seen at least ten times. The genes are TRBV12-3 or TRBV12-4 and TRBJ2-2; TRBD2 matches at 7 bases. Trimming removed 0 bases from V and 1 base from J; junction bases left unmatched: 5. This CDR3 has 17 residues. This chain's CDR3 is CASSLAPTGGNTGELFF. CDR3 bases: TGTGCCAGCAGTTTAGCCCCGACGGGGGGGAACACCGGGGAGCTGTTTTTT.

Worth noting for this clonotype: An end of the junction differs from the germline gene, which may be a read error. The V and J genes are TRBV5-1 and TRBJ2-1; a possible D gene is TRBD1 (5 bases). From germline, CDR1 is SGHRS and CDR2 YFSETQ. The CDR3 covers 12 residues. DNA for the CDR3: TGCGCCAGTTCAAGTAAAGGGGCCCTCGACATCTTC. Amino acids: CASSSKGALDIF.

The CDR3 DNA is TGTGCCAGCAGTGTGAGCGGGGTAGCCAAAAACATTCAGTACTTC. Translation: CASSVSGVAKNIQYF. The rearrangement links TRBV6-1 to TRBJ2-4, with 7 bases matching TRBD2. The CDR3 sequence is 15 residues long. V lost 4 bases, J lost 0 bases, and 3 bases stayed unmatched. The germline CDR1 and CDR2 sequences are MNHNS and SASEGT.

This clonotype was detected only a few times. The rearrangement uses TRBV5-8 and TRBJ1-5, with D uncertain. CDR3 length: 12 residues. Germline lookup yields CDR1 SGHTS and CDR2 YDEGEE. V was trimmed by 0 bases and J by 9 bases, leaving 7 bases between them. CDR3 loop: CASSLDGRPQHF. CDR3 nucleotides: TGTGCCAGCAGCTTGGATGGTCGGCCCCAGCATTTT.

This clonotype was observed a handful of times. The chain has TRBV20-1 and TRBJ2-3; possible D gene TRBD2, 5 bases. Germline CDR1 DFQATT, CDR2 SNEGSKA (reference sequence). There are 12 residues in the CDR3. Trimming pared 6 bases from V and 2 bases from J, leaving 9 bases between. CDR3 nucleotides: TGCAGTGCCGCCGGGGACACAGATACGCAGTATTTT. This encodes CSAAGDTDTQYF.

This clonotype was observed at least ten times. The chain combines TRBV11-2 with TRBJ2-1; TRBD2 agrees at 8 bases. The CDR3 has 14 residues. V lost 4 bases to trimming and J lost 6 bases; unmatched junction nucleotides: 5. Germline CDR1 reads SGHAT; CDR2 reads FQNNGV. The CDR3 DNA reads as TGTGCCAGCAGCTCCCGGGGGGGGGTCAATGAGCAGTTCTTC. This codes for CASSSRGGVNEQFF.

The rearrangement joins TRBV7-8 to TRBJ2-3, with 8 nucleotides matching TRBD2. CDR3 size: 14 residues. Germline V lookup: CDR1 SGHVS, CDR2 FQNEAQ. The V segment lost 6 bases and the J segment 5 bases; nucleotides outside the gene matches: 7. CDR3 sequence: CASSRRGGRDTQYF. DNA of the CDR3: TGTGCCAGCAGTCGTCGGGGGGGCCGAGATACGCAGTATTTT.

This clonotype was seen at least ten times. This sequence joins TRBV4-2 and TRBJ1-5, with TRBD1 matching 11 bases. Germline CDR1 LGHNA, CDR2 YNFKEQ. The CDR3 extends over 16 amino acids. After removal of 3 bases from V and 0 bases from J, the junction contained 1 base not matched to a gene. In nucleotides, the CDR3 is TGTGCCAGCAGCCAGGGGACAGGGGGTAGCAATCAGCCCCAGCATTTT. It codes for CASSQGTGGSNQPQHF.

This clonotype showed up many times. This chain connects TRBV20-1 to TRBJ2-1, with TRBD2 matching 7 bases. Trimming removed 0 bases from V and 2 bases from J; junction bases left unmatched: 7. CDR1 and CDR2 (germline): DFQATT, SNEGSKA (reference sequence). This CDR3 contains 16 residues. CDR3 sequence: CSARDPTSDPYNEQFF. CDR3 sequence (DNA): TGCAGTGCTAGAGATCCCACTAGCGACCCCTACAATGAGCAGTTCTTC.

This clonotype showed up just a few times. The J gene is TRBJ2-6, the V gene TRBV11-2, with D possibly TRBD2 on 6 matching bases. V gave up 5 bases and J gave up 0 bases, with 14 bases separating them. CDR1 is SGHAT and CDR2 is FQNNGV in the germline V gene. The CDR3 sequence is 17 residues long. Written as DNA, the CDR3 is TGTGCCAGCAGCCGAATGCGGGATTCCTCTGGGGCCAACGTCCTGACTTTC. Translating gives CASSRMRDSSGANVLTF.

The CDR3: CASSERLPRPQYF. In nucleotides, the CDR3 is TGCGCCAGCAGCGAACGTCTCCCGCGGCCCCAGTACTTC. The chain joins TRBV5-1 to TRBJ2-5; D gene uncertain. This CDR3 is built from 13 residues. Germline-derived CDR1 and CDR2 are SGHRS and YFSETQ. Trimming took off 4 bases at V and 9 bases at J, with 16 bases between the two ends.

The rearrangement joins TRBV11-1 to TRBJ2-7; D is ambiguous. With 5 bases removed from V and 2 bases from J, the gap between germline ends came to 13 bases. The germline gives CDR1 SGHAT, CDR2 FQDESV (reference sequence). This CDR3 has 14 residues. DNA of the CDR3: TGTGCCAGCAGCGGTACGACGGTAACCTACGAGCAGTACTTC. It translates to CASSGTTVTYEQYF.

This clonotype was picked up many times. The chain carries TRBV4-2 and TRBJ1-2, with D possibly being TRBD1 (6 bases). Germline-derived CDR1 and CDR2 are LGHNA and YNFKEQ. V lost 0 bases, J lost 2 bases, and 10 bases lay in between. CDR3 length: 15 residues. CDR3 DNA sequence: TGTGCCAGCAGCCAAGAGTGGCAGGGGAACTATGGCTACACCTTC. Its translation is CASSQEWQGNYGYTF.